This record covers a single T cell receptor beta chain. Participating donors were healthy, HIV-negative adults free of recent acute infections or vaccinations. The CDR3 spans 14 residues. Per germline, CDR1 SQVTM and CDR2 ANQGSEA. Trimming left V 3 bases short and J 3 bases short, with 12 bases between. This entry comes from a study of shared clonotypes between healthy human individuals. Data came from immunoSEQ multiplex PCR; TCRdb stores just in-frame clones and leaves some out. The sample has hundreds of thousands of clones, roughly 72% seen once. J is TRBJ2-1 and V is TRBV29-1; D perhaps matches TRBD1 (5 bases). The sequenced material came from PBMCs. The TCR comes from a woman between 40 and 50 years old in good health. Some clones in this sample may be carry-over from other donors' samples. CDR3 nucleotide sequence: TGCAGCGTTGATGGAACAGGCGGCTACAATGAGCAGTTCTTC. Residues: CSVDGTGGYNEQFF.